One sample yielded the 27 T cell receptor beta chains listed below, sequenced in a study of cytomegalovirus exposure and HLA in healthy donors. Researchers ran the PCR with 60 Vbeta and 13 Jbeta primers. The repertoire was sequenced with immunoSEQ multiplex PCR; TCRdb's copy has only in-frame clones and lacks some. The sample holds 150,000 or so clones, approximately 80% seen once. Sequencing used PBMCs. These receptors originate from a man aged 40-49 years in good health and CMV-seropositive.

CDR3 nucleotide sequence: TGTGCCAGCAGCACCTACAGGGGGATGGCGACAGATACGCAGTATTTT. Translated: CASSTYRGMATDTQYF. The chain links TRBV5-4 to TRBJ2-3, with TRBD1 matching over 8 bases. Germline lookup yields CDR1 SGHNT and CDR2 YYREEE (reference sequence). CDR3 length equals 16 residues. The V segment lost 4 bases and the J segment 3 bases; nucleotides outside the gene matches: 10.

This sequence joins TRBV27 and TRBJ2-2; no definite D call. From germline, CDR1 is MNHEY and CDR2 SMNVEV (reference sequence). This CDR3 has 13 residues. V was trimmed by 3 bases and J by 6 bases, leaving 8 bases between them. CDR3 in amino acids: CASSFPGAGELFF. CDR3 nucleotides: TGTGCCAGCAGTTTCCCAGGCGCCGGGGAGCTGTTTTTT.

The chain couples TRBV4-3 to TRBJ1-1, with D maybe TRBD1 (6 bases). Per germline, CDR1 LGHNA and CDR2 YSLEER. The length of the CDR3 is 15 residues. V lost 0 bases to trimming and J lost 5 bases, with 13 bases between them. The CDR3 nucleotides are TGCGCCAGCAGCCAAGACCACAGGGATATTACTGAAGCTTTCTTT. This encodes CASSQDHRDITEAFF.

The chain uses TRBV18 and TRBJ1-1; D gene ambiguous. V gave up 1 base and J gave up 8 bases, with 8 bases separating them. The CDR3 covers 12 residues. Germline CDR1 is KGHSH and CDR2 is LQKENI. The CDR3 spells CASSPRADEAFF. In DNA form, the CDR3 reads TGTGCCAGCTCACCACGGGCTGACGAAGCTTTCTTT.

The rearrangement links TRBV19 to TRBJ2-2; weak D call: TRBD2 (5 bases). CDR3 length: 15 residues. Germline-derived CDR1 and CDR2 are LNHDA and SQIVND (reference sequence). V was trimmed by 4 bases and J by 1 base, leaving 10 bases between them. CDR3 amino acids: CASSRLAGNTGELFF. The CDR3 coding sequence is TGTGCCAGTAGTAGATTGGCGGGGAACACCGGGGAGCTGTTTTTT.

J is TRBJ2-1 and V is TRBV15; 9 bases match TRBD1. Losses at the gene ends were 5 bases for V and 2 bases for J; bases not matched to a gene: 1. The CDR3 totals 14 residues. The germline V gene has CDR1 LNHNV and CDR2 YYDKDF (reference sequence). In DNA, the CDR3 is TGTGCCACCAGCGGGACAGGGACCTACAATGAGCAGTTCTTC. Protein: CATSGTGTYNEQFF.

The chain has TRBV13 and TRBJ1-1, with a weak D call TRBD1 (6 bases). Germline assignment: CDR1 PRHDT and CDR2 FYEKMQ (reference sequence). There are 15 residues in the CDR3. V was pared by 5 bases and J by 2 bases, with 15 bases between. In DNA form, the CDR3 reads TGTGCCAGCAGCCCGTTCGCGGGGGCAAACACTGAAGCTTTCTTT. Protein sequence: CASSPFAGANTEAFF. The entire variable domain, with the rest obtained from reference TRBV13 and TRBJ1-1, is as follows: AAGVIQSPRHLIKEKRETATLKCYPIPRHDTVYWYQQGPGQDPQFLISFYEKMQSDKGSIPDRFSAQQFSDYHSELNMSSLELGDSALYFCASSPFAGANTEAFFGQGTRLTVV.

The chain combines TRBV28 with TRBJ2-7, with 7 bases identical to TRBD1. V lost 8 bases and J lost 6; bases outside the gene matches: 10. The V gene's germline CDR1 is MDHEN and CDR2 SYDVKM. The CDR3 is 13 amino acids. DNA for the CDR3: TGTGCCAGCGGCGTAGAACAGGGGAGCGAGCAGTACTTC. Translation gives CASGVEQGSEQYF.

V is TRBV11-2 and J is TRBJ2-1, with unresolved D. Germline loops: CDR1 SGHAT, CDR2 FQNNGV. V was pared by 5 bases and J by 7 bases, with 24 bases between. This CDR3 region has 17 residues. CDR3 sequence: CASSLMRIRAPRNEQFF. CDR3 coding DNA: TGTGCCAGCAGCCTAATGAGGATCAGAGCCCCCCGGAATGAGCAGTTCTTC.

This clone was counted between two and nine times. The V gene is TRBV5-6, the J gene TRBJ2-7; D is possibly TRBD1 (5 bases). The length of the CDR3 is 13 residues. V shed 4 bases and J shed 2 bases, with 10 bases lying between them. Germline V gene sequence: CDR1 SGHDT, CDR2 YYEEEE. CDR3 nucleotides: TGTGCCAGCAGCCCAAAGGGGACCTACGAGCAGTACTTC. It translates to CASSPKGTYEQYF.

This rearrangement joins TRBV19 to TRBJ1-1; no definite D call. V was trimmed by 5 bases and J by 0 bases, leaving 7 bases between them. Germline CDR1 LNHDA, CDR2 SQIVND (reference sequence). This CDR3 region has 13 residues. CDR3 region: CASSELMNTEAFF. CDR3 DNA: TGTGCCAGTAGTGAACTCATGAACACTGAAGCTTTCTTT.

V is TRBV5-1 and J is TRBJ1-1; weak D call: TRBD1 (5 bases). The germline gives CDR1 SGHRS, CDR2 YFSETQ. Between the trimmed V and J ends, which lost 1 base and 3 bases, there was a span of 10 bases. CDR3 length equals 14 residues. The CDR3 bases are TGCGCCAGCAGCTTGCAGGGCCCTTACACTGAAGCTTTCTTT. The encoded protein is CASSLQGPYTEAFF.

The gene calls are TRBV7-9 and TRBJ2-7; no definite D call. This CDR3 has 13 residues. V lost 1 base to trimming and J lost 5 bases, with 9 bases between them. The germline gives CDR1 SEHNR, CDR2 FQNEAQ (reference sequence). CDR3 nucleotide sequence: TGTGCCAGCAGCTTAGTGGTTGAGGACGAGCAGTACTTC. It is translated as CASSLVVEDEQYF.

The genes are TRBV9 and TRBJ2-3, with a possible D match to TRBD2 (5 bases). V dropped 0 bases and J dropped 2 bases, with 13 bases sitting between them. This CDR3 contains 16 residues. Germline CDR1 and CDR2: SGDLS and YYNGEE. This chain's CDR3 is CASSVAEGGYTDTQYF. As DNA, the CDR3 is TGTGCCAGCAGCGTAGCTGAGGGCGGTTACACAGATACGCAGTATTTT.

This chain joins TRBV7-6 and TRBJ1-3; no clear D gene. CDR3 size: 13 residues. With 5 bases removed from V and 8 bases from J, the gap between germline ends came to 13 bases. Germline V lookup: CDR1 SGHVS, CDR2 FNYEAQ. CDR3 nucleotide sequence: TGTGCCAGCAGCCCGGGGAGGAGGGACACCATATATTTT. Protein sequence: CASSPGRRDTIYF.

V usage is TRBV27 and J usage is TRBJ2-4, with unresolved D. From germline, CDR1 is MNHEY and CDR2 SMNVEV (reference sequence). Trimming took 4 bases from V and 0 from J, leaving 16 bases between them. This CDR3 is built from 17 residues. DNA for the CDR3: TGTGCCAGCAGTTCCCTGCAACGGGTTAAAGCCAAAAACATTCAGTACTTC. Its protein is CASSSLQRVKAKNIQYF.

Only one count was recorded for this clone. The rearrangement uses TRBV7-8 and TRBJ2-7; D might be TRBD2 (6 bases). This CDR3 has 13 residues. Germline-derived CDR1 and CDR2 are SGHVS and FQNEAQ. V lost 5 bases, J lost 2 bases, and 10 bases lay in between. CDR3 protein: CASSHGGPYEQYF. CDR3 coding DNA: TGTGCCAGCAGCCACGGGGGTCCCTACGAGCAGTACTTC.

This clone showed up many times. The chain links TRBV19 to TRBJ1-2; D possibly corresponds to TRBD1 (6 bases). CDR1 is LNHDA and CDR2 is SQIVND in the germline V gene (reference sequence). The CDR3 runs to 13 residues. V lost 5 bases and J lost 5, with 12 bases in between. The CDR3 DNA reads TGTGCCAGTAGTGACAGGCAGAGATATGGCTACACCTTC. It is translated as CASSDRQRYGYTF.

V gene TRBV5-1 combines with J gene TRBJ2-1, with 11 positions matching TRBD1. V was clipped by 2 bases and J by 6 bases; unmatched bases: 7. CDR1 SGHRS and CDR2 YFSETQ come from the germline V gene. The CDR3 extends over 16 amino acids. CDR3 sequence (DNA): TGCGCCAGCAGCTTAAATGCCGGGACAGGGGGCAATGAGCAGTTCTTC. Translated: CASSLNAGTGGNEQFF.

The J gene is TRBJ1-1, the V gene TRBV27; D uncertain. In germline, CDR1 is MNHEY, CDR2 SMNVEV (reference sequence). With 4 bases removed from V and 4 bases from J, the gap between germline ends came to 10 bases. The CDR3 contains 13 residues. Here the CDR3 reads CASSYFFGTEAFF. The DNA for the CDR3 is TGTGCCAGCAGTTATTTCTTCGGCACTGAAGCTTTCTTT.

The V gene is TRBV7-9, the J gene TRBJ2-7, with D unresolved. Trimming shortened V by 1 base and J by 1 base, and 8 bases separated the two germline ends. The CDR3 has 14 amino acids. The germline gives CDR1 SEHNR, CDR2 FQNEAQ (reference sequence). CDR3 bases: TGTGCCAGCAGCTTAGACAGTGCTTCCTACGAGCAGTACTTC. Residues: CASSLDSASYEQYF.

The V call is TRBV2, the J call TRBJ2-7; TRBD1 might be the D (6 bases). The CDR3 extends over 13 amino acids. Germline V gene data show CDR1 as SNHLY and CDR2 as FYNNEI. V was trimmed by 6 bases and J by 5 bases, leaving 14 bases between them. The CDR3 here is CASSVTGYDEQYF. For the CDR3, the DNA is TGTGCCAGCAGCGTAACAGGGTACGACGAGCAGTACTTC.

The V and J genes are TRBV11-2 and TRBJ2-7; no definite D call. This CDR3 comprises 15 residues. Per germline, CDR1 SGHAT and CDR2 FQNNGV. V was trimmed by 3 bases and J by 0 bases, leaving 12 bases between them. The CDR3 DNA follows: TGTGCCAGCAGCTTTCTACCGTACAGCTCCTACGAGCAGTACTTC. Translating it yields CASSFLPYSSYEQYF.

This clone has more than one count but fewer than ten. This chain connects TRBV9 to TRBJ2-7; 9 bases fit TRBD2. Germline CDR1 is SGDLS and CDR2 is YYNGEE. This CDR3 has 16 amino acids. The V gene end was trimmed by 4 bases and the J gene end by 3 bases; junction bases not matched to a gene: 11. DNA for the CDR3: TGTGCCAGCAGCCCGTTCCAGGCTAGCGGGGACTACGAGCAGTACTTC. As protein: CASSPFQASGDYEQYF.

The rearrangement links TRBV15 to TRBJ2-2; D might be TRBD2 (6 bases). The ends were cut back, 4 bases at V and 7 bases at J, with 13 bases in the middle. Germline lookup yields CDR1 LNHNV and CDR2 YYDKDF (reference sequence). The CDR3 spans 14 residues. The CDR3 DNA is TGTGCCACCAGCAAACTAGCTGAGGGCGGGGAGCTGTTTTTT. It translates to CATSKLAEGGELFF.

CDR3: CASSLVGGIYEQYF. CDR3 bases: TGTGCCAGCAGCTTGGTAGGGGGTATCTACGAGCAGTACTTC. The genes are TRBV5-4 and TRBJ2-7; D possibly corresponds to TRBD1 (6 bases). CDR1 and CDR2 from the germline V gene are SGHNT and YYREEE (reference sequence). V gave up 0 bases and J gave up 3 bases, with 10 bases separating them. The CDR3 runs to 14 residues.

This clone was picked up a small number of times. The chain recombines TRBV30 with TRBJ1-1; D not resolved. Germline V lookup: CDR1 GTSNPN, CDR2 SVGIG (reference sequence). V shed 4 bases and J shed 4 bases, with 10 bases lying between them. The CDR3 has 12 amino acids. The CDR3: CAWMGRGTEAFF. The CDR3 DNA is TGTGCCTGGATGGGCCGGGGCACTGAAGCTTTCTTT.